This record looks at one T cell receptor (beta chain) sequence and its context. What it binds is unknown. One junction end disagrees with the germline gene, perhaps due to a read error. TCRdb keeps only in-frame clones here, not all; method: immunoSEQ multiplex PCR. The sample has over a million clones, approximately 78% seen once. Germline assignment: CDR1 SGHDT and CDR2 YYEEEE. The CDR3 contains 13 residues. The sample comes from a study of shared clonotypes between healthy human individuals. Findings and limits, study-wide: Lower generation probabilities were found for non-shared clonotypes than for those shared by all four donors.

The clonotype originates from a man aged 18-30 years in good health. Some clones in this sample may be carry-over from other donors' samples. Sequenced material: memory CD4+ T cells from PBMCs. This sample's subset: CD45RA-negative fraction. This rearrangement joins TRBV5-6 to TRBJ2-7; D tentatively reads TRBD1 or TRBD2 (5 bases each). CDR3 bases: TGTGCCAGCAGCTTGGTTTCGGGGCCCCTCAGTAGCTTC. It encodes CASSLVSGPLSSF.